Listed below are T cell receptor beta chains from one sample, sequenced in a study of blood T cell repertoires in COVID-19. The protocol was immunoSEQ multiplex PCR, while the TCRdb copy is restricted to in-frame clones and leaves out a portion. In the table there are some 240,000 clones, more than 70% of which are singletons. Sequencing was done on a sample of peripheral blood. These receptors originate from a human donor in a cohort sampled during active COVID-19. Each CDR3 is given with its conserved first and last residue. The order of the fields is clone size, D gene, V gene, J gene, CDR3 protein, CDR3 DNA. D genes are given only for firm matches. For some rows the clone size is stated as once, few or many, or as a class when expanded; others skip it.

>-|-|TRBV5-4|TRBJ1-6
CASSSRLDSPLHF
TGTGCCAGCAGCTCCCGTCTTGATTCACCCCTCCACTTT
>once|-|TRBV19|TRBJ1-6
CASSIDSSYNSPLHF
TGTGCCAGTAGTATAGACAGCTCCTATAATTCACCCCTCCACTTT
>-|-|TRBV4-1|TRBJ1-2
CASSQEWGLIAGYTF
TGCGCCAGCAGCCAAGAATGGGGGCTAATCGCTGGCTACACCTTC
>-|TRBD1|TRBV5-4|TRBJ1-1
CASSSPDRTNTEAFF
TGTGCCAGCAGCTCCCCGGACAGGACCAACACTGAAGCTTTCTTT
>-|-|TRBV19|TRBJ2-2
CASSIFQYTGELFF
TGTGCCAGTAGTATATTTCAGTACACCGGGGAGCTGTTTTTT
>-|-|TRBV3-1/TRBV3-2|TRBJ1-4
CASSQDLGSLEKLFF
TGTGCCAGCAGCCAAGACTTAGGGAGCTTAGAAAAACTGTTTTTT
>-|TRBD2|TRBV5-1|TRBJ2-5
CASSIGTSGRETQYF
TGCGCCAGCAGCATCGGGACTAGCGGGAGGGAGACCCAGTACTTC
>-|-|TRBV25-1|TRBJ2-3
CASSSGAHTQYF
TGTGCCAGCAGTTCAGGGGCCCATACGCAGTATTTT
>-|TRBD1|TRBV3-1/TRBV3-2|TRBJ2-7
CASSLTWDSSYEQYF
TGTGCCAGCAGCCTCACTTGGGACAGCAGCTACGAGCAGTACTTC
>-|TRBD2|TRBV27|TRBJ2-7
CASSPTGGAFYEQYF
TGTGCCAGCAGTCCGACGGGGGGGGCTTTCTACGAGCAGTACTTC
>-|TRBD2|TRBV7-2|TRBJ2-5
CASSSPSSGGARETQYF
TGTGCCAGCAGCTCCCCCTCTAGCGGGGGGGCTAGGGAGACCCAGTACTTC
>-|-|TRBV6-5|TRBJ2-7
CASSYSLTGTYEQYF
TGTGCCAGCAGTTACTCGCTTACAGGCACCTACGAGCAGTACTTC
>-|TRBD1|TRBV27|TRBJ1-2
CASRTTGGDYGYTF
TGTGCCAGCAGAACGACAGGGGGGGACTATGGCTACACCTTC
>once|TRBD2|TRBV7-2|TRBJ2-1
CASSLVAGGQYNEQFF
TGTGCCAGCAGCTTAGTAGCGGGGGGGCAATACAATGAGCAGTTCTTC
>-|-|TRBV3-1/TRBV3-2|TRBJ1-2
CASSQPGDTYGYTF
TGTGCCAGCAGCCAACCCGGGGACACCTATGGCTACACCTTC
>-|TRBD1|TRBV3-1/TRBV3-2|TRBJ1-2
CASSQGRGARGYTF
TGTGCCAGCAGCCAAGGCAGGGGGGCTCGGGGCTACACCTTC
>few|-|TRBV2|TRBJ1-5
CASSTNRGNQPQHF
TGTGCCAGCAGTACGAACAGGGGCAATCAGCCCCAGCATTTT
>-|-|TRBV19|TRBJ1-5
CASSSAEGVGQPQHF
TGTGCCAGTAGTTCTGCGGAGGGTGTTGGGCAGCCCCAGCATTTT
>-|-|TRBV9|TRBJ2-1
CASGAGDNNEQFF
TGTGCCAGCGGGGCAGGGGATAACAATGAGCAGTTCTTC
>-|TRBD1|TRBV3-1/TRBV3-2|TRBJ1-1
CASSQPGQGEAFF
TGTGCCAGCAGCCAGCCGGGACAGGGTGAAGCTTTCTTT
>-|-|TRBV6-5|TRBJ1-2
CASSRGGTGYTF
TGTGCCAGCAGCCGAGGAGGGACCGGCTACACCTTC
>once|TRBD1|TRBV11-2|TRBJ1-1
CASSPDRGRKAFF
TGTGCCAGCAGCCCCGACAGGGGGCGCAAAGCTTTCTTT
>-|-|TRBV18|TRBJ1-2
CASSPPDLGPTGGYTF
TGTGCCAGCTCACCACCGGACTTAGGGCCCACCGGTGGCTACACCTTC
>once|TRBD1|TRBV5-8|TRBJ1-6
CASSPGTGRNSPLHF
TGTGCCAGCAGCCCAGGGACAGGGAGGAATTCACCCCTCCACTTT
>-|-|TRBV12-3/TRBV12-4|TRBJ2-2
CASLEGTGELFF
TGTGCCTCACTAGAGGGCACCGGGGAGCTGTTTTTT
>-|-|TRBV5-1|TRBJ1-1
CASSYRAPQGPLNTEAFF
TGCGCCAGCAGCTACCGGGCCCCGCAGGGCCCATTGAACACTGAAGCTTTCTTT
>once|-|TRBV27|TRBJ1-5
CASSLKGRERVNQPQHF
TGTGCCAGCAGTTTAAAGGGTCGGGAGAGGGTCAATCAGCCCCAGCATTTT
>-|TRBD2|TRBV6-1|TRBJ2-7
CASSGYTASGREDEQYF
TGTGCCAGCAGTGGGTACACGGCTAGCGGACGGGAGGACGAGCAGTACTTC
>-|TRBD2|TRBV3-1/TRBV3-2|TRBJ2-7
CASSQRTGTSKEQYF
TGTGCCAGCAGCCAGAGGACCGGGACTAGCAAGGAGCAGTACTTC
>-|-|TRBV20-1|TRBJ1-4
CGGATNEKLFF
TGCGGGGGGGCAACTAATGAAAAACTGTTTTTT
>-|TRBD1|TRBV28|TRBJ1-1
CASTSMRDSGGNTEAFF
TGTGCCAGCACTTCGATGAGGGACAGTGGGGGGAACACTGAAGCTTTCTTT
>-|-|TRBV28|TRBJ1-1
CASSSPGLTNTEAFF
TGTGCCAGCAGTTCACCGGGACTCACGAACACTGAAGCTTTCTTT
>-|TRBD1|TRBV27|TRBJ2-6
CASSLLTGGYGANVLTF
TGTGCCAGCAGTTTACTGACAGGGGGGTATGGGGCCAACGTCCTGACTTTC
>-|-|TRBV7-2|TRBJ1-2
CASSFRAPNYGYTF
TGTGCCAGCAGCTTCAGGGCACCTAACTATGGCTACACCTTC
>-|TRBD1|TRBV5-1|TRBJ1-1
CASSSLGQTSNTEAFF
TGCGCCAGCAGCTCGTTGGGACAGACCTCTAACACTGAAGCTTTCTTT
>-|TRBD1|TRBV28|TRBJ1-2
CASTRPGQIYGYTF
TGTGCCAGCACCAGACCGGGACAGATCTATGGCTACACCTTC
>few|-|TRBV7-2|TRBJ2-2
CASSLHSRSNTGELFF
TGTGCCAGCAGCTTACACAGCCGTTCGAACACCGGGGAGCTGTTTTTT
>-|TRBD1|TRBV5-5|TRBJ2-5
CASSWDRLPETQYF
TGTGCCAGCAGCTGGGACAGACTTCCAGAGACCCAGTACTTC
>-|-|TRBV6-6|TRBJ2-2
CASTSQGGTGELFF
TGTGCCAGCACTTCCCAGGGAGGAACCGGGGAGCTGTTTTTT
>-|-|TRBV7-6|TRBJ2-3
CASSTRDFLTDTQYF
TGTGCCAGCAGCACCCGGGACTTTCTCACAGATACGCAGTATTTT
>once|-|TRBV7-8|TRBJ2-5
CASSYSQETQYF
TGTGCCAGCAGCTACAGCCAAGAGACCCAGTACTTC
>once|TRBD1|TRBV6-5|TRBJ1-4
CASSPPGQVEKLFF
TGTGCCAGCAGTCCTCCGGGACAGGTTGAAAAACTGTTTTTT